This T cell receptor (beta chain) came from a study of graft-versus-host responses after intestinal transplantation. Study context: Recipients were given multivisceral, liver-intestinal, or isolated intestinal transplants. Study-wide findings and caveats: Early post-transplant declines in HvG were associated with peak levels of circulating GvH clones. Graft-versus-host to host-versus-graft clonal ratios in allografts were high in patients with graft-donor T cell macrochimerism. GvH clones occurred in recipient marrow; some first appeared in ileum or blood.

The CDR3 is 12 residues long. V lost 4 bases, J lost 6 bases, and 10 bases lay in between. Germline V lookup: CDR1 MGHDK, CDR2 SYGVNS. Points on this clone: Its specificity is not known.

The method was immunoSEQ multiplex PCR; TCRdb's version includes in-frame clones alone and lacks a portion of them. The table shows about 98,000 clones, with around 88% occurring only once. The sequenced sample was PBMCs, obtained 255 days after intestinal transplant. The clonotype originates from a human patient who received an intestinal transplant, so some T cells may come from the graft donor. The chain is built from TRBV25-1 and TRBJ2-7; a weak D match, TRBD1 (6 bases). The CDR3 region is CASSVQGSEQYF. The CDR3 nucleotides read TGTGCCAGCAGTGTACAGGGAAGCGAGCAGTACTTC.